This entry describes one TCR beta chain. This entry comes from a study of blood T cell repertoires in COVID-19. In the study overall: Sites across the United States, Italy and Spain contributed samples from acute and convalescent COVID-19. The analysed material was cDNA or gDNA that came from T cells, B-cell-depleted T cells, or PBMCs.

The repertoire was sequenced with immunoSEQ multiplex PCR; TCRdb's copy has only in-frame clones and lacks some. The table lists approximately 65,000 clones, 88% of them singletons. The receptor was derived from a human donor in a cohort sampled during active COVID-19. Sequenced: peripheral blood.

CDR3 sequence: CASSQDIKYLGYFTGPSYNEQFF. CDR3 nucleotide sequence: TGCGCCAGCAGTCAAGATATCAAATACCTTGGGTACTTTACAGGGCCCTCCTACAATGAGCAGTTCTTC. This chain uses TRBV23-1 with TRBJ2-1; D may be TRBD1 (6 bases). TRBV23-1 is an ORF, and what it does is uncertain. The CDR3 has 23 amino acids. V was trimmed by 2 bases and J by 0 bases, leaving 32 bases between them.